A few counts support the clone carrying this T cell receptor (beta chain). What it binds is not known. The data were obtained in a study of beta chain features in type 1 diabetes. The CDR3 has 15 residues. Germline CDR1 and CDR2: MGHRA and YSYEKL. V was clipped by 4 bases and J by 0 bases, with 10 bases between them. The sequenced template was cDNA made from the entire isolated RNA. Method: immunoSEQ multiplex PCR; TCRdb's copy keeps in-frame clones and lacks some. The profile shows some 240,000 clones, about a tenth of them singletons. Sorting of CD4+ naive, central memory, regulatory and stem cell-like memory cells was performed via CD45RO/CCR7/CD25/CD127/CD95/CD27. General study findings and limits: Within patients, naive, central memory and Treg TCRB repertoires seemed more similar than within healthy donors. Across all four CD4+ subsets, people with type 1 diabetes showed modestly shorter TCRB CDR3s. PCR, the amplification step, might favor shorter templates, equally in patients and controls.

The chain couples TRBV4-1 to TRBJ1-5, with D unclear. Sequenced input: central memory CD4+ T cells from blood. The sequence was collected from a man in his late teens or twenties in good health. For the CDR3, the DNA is TGCGCCAGCAGCCGGCAGGACTATAGCAATCAGCCCCAGCATTTT. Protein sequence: CASSRQDYSNQPQHF.